Following are 22 T cell receptor beta chains from one sample sequenced in a study of blood T cell repertoires in COVID-19. Repertoires were generated with immunoSEQ multiplex PCR, while TCRdb's copy carries only in-frame clones and drops some. The data contain some 220,000 clones, approximately 81% of them singletons. The sequenced sample consisted of peripheral blood. Receptors were obtained from a woman in her sixties who had recovered from COVID-19.

V gene TRBV5-1 combines with J gene TRBJ2-3; unclear D gene. The CDR3 spans 14 residues. V gave up 4 bases and J gave up 4 bases, with 13 bases separating them. Germline CDR1 and CDR2: SGHRS and YFSETQ. CDR3 sequence reads: CASSPRPPPDTQYF. In nucleotides, the CDR3 is TGCGCCAGCAGCCCTAGGCCCCCCCCAGATACGCAGTATTTT. The full variable domain, its missing parts supplied by reference TRBV5-1 and TRBJ2-3, is KAGVTQTPRYLIKTRGQQVTLSCSPISGHRSVSWYQQTPGQGLQFLFEYFSETQRNKGNFPGRFSGRQFSNSRSEMNVSTLELGDSALYLCASSPRPPPDTQYFGPGTRLTVL.

The rearrangement uses TRBV5-1 and TRBJ2-3; 7 bases agree with TRBD2. Germline V gene sequence: CDR1 SGHRS, CDR2 YFSETQ. V lost 5 bases and J lost 4; bases outside the gene matches: 13. The length of the CDR3 is 16 residues. CDR3 nucleotide sequence: TGCGCCAGCAGGAGGAGCGGGGCAGGTCAAGCAGATACGCAGTATTTT. Translating it yields CASRRSGAGQADTQYF.

CDR3 protein: CAWTKDRDTEAFF. The CDR3 region has the DNA TGTGCCTGGACTAAGGACAGGGACACTGAAGCTTTCTTT. V is TRBV30 and J is TRBJ1-1, with 8 bases fitting TRBD1. The V gene's germline CDR1 is GTSNPN and CDR2 SVGIG (reference sequence). The trim removed 4 bases at V and 3 bases at J, leaving 4 bases unmatched. The CDR3 length is 13 residues.

This clone came up a few times. This chain links TRBV13 with TRBJ2-1; 11 bases fit TRBD2. CDR1 and CDR2 (germline): PRHDT, FYEKMQ (reference sequence). V lost 1 base and J lost 4; bases outside the gene matches: 3. CDR3 length equals 16 residues. The chain's CDR3 is CASSLVAGGIYNEQFF. CDR3 DNA: TGTGCCAGCAGCTTAGTAGCGGGGGGGATATACAATGAGCAGTTCTTC.

This clone was seen only a few times. V gene TRBV5-1 combines with J gene TRBJ1-3, with unresolved D. Trimming left V 2 bases short and J 0 bases short, with 15 bases between. The CDR3 sequence is 17 residues long. Germline CDR1 SGHRS, CDR2 YFSETQ. The CDR3 coding sequence is TGCGCCAGCAGCTTAACGCCTGCACGACTCTCTGGAAACACCATATATTTT. The encoded protein is CASSLTPARLSGNTIYF.

This chain uses TRBV27 with TRBJ2-1, with TRBD1 identical over 7 bases. Looked up from germline, CDR1 is MNHEY and CDR2 is SMNVEV (reference sequence). This CDR3 spans 16 amino acids. Trimming at V came to 5 bases and at J to 4 bases, leaving 11 bases not matched to a gene. The CDR3, as DNA: TGTGCCAGCAGTGAGCCCGACAGGGTGGGATACAATGAGCAGTTCTTC. As protein: CASSEPDRVGYNEQFF.

This sequence joins TRBV6-5 and TRBJ1-3; unclear D gene. This CDR3 is 14 amino acids long. Germline CDR1 MNHEY, CDR2 SVGAGI. The V gene lost 6 bases and the J gene lost 4 bases, with 13 bases spanning the gap. DNA for the CDR3: TGTGCCAGCAGGGCTGGGCAACTCGGAAACACCATATATTTT. It yields the protein CASRAGQLGNTIYF.

The CDR3, as DNA: TGTGCCAGCAGTTTTCTGGGGGGGGGACAGGCCTCCATTAGAGGCTATGGCTACACCTTC. Its protein is CASSFLGGGQASIRGYGYTF. The chain couples TRBV27 to TRBJ1-2; the match to TRBD1 covers 8 bases. The CDR3 contains 20 residues. CDR1 MNHEY and CDR2 SMNVEV come from the germline V gene (reference sequence). Trimming at V came to 3 bases and at J to 4 bases, leaving 22 bases not matched to a gene.

The rearrangement uses TRBV11-3 and TRBJ2-3; 8 bases align to TRBD1. This CDR3 has 15 residues. Germline lookup yields CDR1 SGHNT and CDR2 YENEEA. With 5 bases clipped from V and 1 base from J, the junction kept 5 bases outside the gene matches. CDR3: CASSPGGQGTDTQYF. CDR3 in DNA: TGTGCCAGCAGCCCAGGGGGACAGGGCACAGATACGCAGTATTTT.

V is TRBV6-5 and J is TRBJ1-1; perhaps TRBD1 as D (5 bases). The V gene lost 6 bases and the J gene lost 2 bases, with 16 bases spanning the gap. Germline V gene lookup returns CDR1 MNHEY and CDR2 SVGAGI. There are 15 residues in the CDR3. The CDR3 region is CASSPSGGANTEAFF. The CDR3 DNA reads as TGTGCCAGCAGCCCATCGGGGGGAGCCAACACTGAAGCTTTCTTT.

This chain connects TRBV5-1 to TRBJ2-1, with 9 bases lining up with TRBD1. Germline V lookup: CDR1 SGHRS, CDR2 YFSETQ. V lost 4 bases to trimming and J lost 2 bases; unmatched junction nucleotides: 7. The CDR3 totals 16 residues. CDR3 in DNA: TGCGCCAGCAGCGAAAGGGACAGGGACCCCTACAATGAGCAGTTCTTC. Its translation: CASSERDRDPYNEQFF.

The rearrangement joins TRBV11-3 to TRBJ2-3; possible D gene TRBD2, 7 bases. This CDR3 is 14 amino acids long. Germline CDR1 is SGHNT and CDR2 is YENEEA. Trimming took off 5 bases at V and 3 bases at J, with 12 bases between the two ends. The CDR3 here is CASSQRGGTDTQYF. The CDR3 nucleotides are TGTGCCAGCAGCCAAAGGGGGGGAACAGATACGCAGTATTTT.

The chain has TRBV6-5 and TRBJ2-3; the D gene is possibly TRBD2 (5 bases). The CDR3 covers 15 residues. Trimming removed 7 bases at V and 0 bases at J, with 14 bases between. The germline V gene encodes CDR1 MNHEY and CDR2 SVGAGI. CDR3 in amino acids: CASNYGGLSTDTQYF. In DNA, the CDR3 is TGTGCCAGCAATTATGGCGGGCTGAGCACAGATACGCAGTATTTT.

The chain links TRBV28 to TRBJ2-5; 15 bases are shared with TRBD2. The CDR3 runs 17 residues. V shed 5 bases and J 5 bases; nucleotides not matched to a gene: 9. In germline, CDR1 is MDHEN, CDR2 SYDVKM. For the CDR3, the DNA is TGTGCCAGCAGTCCCTGGACTAGCGGGGGGGCGTGGGAGACCCAGTACTTC. Translated, it gives CASSPWTSGGAWETQYF. Full variable domain (rest looked up from reference TRBV28 and TRBJ2-5): DVKVTQSSRYLVKRTGEKVFLECVQDMDHENMFWYRQDPGLGLRLIYFSYDVKMKEKGDIPEGYSVSREKKERFSLILESASTNQTSMYLCASSPWTSGGAWETQYFGPGTRLLVL.

The chain employs TRBV20-1 and TRBJ1-2; TRBD1 is a possible D gene (5 bases). The CDR3 loop spans 11 amino acids. Germline assignment: CDR1 DFQATT and CDR2 SNEGSKA (reference sequence). Trimming left V 6 bases short and J 4 bases short, with 9 bases between. The CDR3, as DNA: TGCAGTGCGGTAGACAGCTATGGCTACACCTTC. Its translation is CSAVDSYGYTF.

The CDR3 protein is CASSSGESDTEAFF. The CDR3 DNA is TGCGCCAGCAGCTCTGGGGAGTCTGACACTGAAGCTTTCTTT. This chain joins TRBV5-1 and TRBJ1-1; D uncertain. In germline, CDR1 is SGHRS, CDR2 YFSETQ. The ends were cut back, 3 bases at V and 3 bases at J, with 12 bases in the middle. The length of the CDR3 is 14 residues.

This clone was detected a few times. At the DNA level, this CDR3 is encoded by other sequences in the same sample as well. The J gene is TRBJ2-3, the V gene TRBV3-1 (or the pseudogene TRBV3-2); D might be TRBD1 (5 bases). The CDR3 totals 13 residues. V was trimmed by 4 bases and J by 3 bases, leaving 8 bases between them. The V gene's germline CDR1 is LGHDT and CDR2 YNNKEL (reference sequence). The CDR3: CASSLAGTDTQYF. For the CDR3, the DNA is TGTGCCAGCAGCCTAGCAGGGACAGATACGCAGTATTTT.

CDR3 protein: CAWSDWLGGSFYNSPLHF. Here the CDR3 DNA reads TGTGCCTGGAGTGATTGGCTAGGGGGCAGTTTCTATAATTCACCCCTCCACTTT. The genes are TRBV30 and TRBJ1-6; 7 bases align to TRBD1. The germline CDR1 and CDR2 sequences are GTSNPN and SVGIG (reference sequence). V lost 1 base, J lost 3 bases, and 12 bases stayed unmatched. This CDR3 contains 18 residues.

This chain uses TRBV10-3 with TRBJ1-2; 7 positions match TRBD1. The germline V gene encodes CDR1 ENHRY and CDR2 SYGVKD. Unmatched junction bases numbered 11, after V lost 6 bases and J lost 7 bases. The CDR3 is 14 residues long. CDR3 sequence reads: CAIRDREGAGGYTF. As DNA, the CDR3 is TGTGCCATCAGAGACAGGGAAGGGGCGGGTGGCTACACCTTC.

In DNA, the CDR3 is TGTGCCAGCAGCAACAGGGGGCTGGGGGAGACCCAGTACTTC. It is translated as CASSNRGLGETQYF. The genes are TRBV7-8 and TRBJ2-5; 9 nucleotides match TRBD1. Germline V gene sequence: CDR1 SGHVS, CDR2 FQNEAQ. V lost 5 bases and J lost 5; bases outside the gene matches: 6. The CDR3 sequence is 14 residues long. The variable domain in full, with the rest retrieved from reference TRBV7-8 and TRBJ2-5, is GAGVSQSPRYKVAKRGQDVALRCDPISGHVSLFWYQQALGQGPEFLTYFQNEAQLDKSGLPSDRFFAERPEGSVSTLKIQRTQQEDSAVYLCASSNRGLGETQYFGPGTRLLVL.

This clone was recorded once. The chain combines TRBV6-6 with TRBJ2-7; 11 nucleotides align to TRBD2. V lost 2 bases and J lost 2; bases outside the gene matches: 2. The CDR3 sequence is 15 residues long. Looked up from germline, CDR1 is MNHNY and CDR2 is SVGAGI (reference sequence). The CDR3 spells CASSYRLAGTYEQYF. In DNA, the CDR3 is TGTGCCAGCAGTTACAGACTAGCGGGGACCTACGAGCAGTACTTC.

This clone showed up just a few times. The chain has TRBV9 and TRBJ1-2; 7 nucleotides line up with TRBD1. With V trimmed by 4 bases and J by 2 bases, 5 bases remained unmatched. The germline V gene encodes CDR1 SGDLS and CDR2 YYNGEE. This CDR3 contains 14 residues. The CDR3 bases are TGTGCCAGCAGCCCTCAGACAGGGAACTATGGCTACACCTTC. This gives the protein CASSPQTGNYGYTF.